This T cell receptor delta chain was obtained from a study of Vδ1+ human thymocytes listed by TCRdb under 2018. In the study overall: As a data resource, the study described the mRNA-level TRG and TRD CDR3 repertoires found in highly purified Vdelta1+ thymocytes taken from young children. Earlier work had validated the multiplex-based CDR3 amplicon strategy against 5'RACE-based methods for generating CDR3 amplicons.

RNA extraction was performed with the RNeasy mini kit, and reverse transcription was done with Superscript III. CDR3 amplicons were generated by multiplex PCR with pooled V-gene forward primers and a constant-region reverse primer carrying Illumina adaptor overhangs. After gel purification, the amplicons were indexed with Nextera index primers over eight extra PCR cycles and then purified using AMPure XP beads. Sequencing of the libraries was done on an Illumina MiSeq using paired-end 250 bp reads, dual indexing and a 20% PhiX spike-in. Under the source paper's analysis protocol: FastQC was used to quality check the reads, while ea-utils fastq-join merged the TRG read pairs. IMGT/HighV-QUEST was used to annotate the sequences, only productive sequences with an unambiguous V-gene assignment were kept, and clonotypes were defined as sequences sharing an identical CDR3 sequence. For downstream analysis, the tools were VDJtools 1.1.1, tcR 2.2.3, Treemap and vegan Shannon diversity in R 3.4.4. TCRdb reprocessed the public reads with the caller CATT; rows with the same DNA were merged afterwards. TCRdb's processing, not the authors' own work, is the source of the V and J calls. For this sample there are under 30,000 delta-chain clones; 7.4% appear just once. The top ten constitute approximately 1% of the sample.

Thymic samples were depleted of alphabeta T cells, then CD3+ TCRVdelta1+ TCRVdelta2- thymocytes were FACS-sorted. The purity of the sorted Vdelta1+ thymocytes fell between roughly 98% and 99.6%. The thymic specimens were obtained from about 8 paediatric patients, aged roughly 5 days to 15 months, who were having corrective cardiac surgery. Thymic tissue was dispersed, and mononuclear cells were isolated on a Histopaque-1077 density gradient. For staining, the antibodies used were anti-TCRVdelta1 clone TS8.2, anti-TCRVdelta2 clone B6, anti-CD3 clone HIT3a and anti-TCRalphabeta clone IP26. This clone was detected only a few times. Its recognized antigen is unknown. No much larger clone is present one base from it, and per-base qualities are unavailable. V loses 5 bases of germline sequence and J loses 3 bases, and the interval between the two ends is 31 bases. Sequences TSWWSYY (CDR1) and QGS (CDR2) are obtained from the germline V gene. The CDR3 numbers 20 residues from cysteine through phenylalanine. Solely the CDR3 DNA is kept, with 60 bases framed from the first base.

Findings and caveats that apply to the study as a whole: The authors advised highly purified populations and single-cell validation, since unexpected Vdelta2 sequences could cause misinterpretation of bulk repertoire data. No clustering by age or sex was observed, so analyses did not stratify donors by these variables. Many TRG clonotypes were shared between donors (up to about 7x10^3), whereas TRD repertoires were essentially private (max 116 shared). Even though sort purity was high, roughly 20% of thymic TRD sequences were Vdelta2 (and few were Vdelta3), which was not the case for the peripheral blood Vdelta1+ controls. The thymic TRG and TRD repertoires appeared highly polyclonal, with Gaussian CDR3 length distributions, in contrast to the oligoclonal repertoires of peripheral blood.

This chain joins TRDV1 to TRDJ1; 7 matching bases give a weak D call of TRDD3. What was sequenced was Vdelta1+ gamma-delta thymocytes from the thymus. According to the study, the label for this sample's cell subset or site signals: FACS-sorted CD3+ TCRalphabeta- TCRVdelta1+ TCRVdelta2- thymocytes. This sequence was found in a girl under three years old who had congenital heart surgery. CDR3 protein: CALGTTPPTWGSYAADKLIF. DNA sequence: TGTGCTCTTGGGACGACCCCCCCTACCTGGGGGTCCTACGCTGCCGATAAACTCATCTTT.